This entry describes one T cell receptor beta chain. The antigen remains undetermined. Libraries were prepared by immunoSEQ multiplex PCR; TCRdb keeps only in-frame clonotypes and omits some of them. The sample contains 100,000 to 150,000 clones, more than 70% of which appear only once. The data stem from a study of T cell responses to AZD1222 COVID-19 vaccine. The study's findings and limits: Compared with day 0, the breadth and depth of the Spike-specific TCR repertoire rose significantly after two doses of AZD1222. Clonal diversity may have been underestimated in mostly white British donors.

This sample comprised peripheral blood, obtained on day 0 of AZD1222 vaccination. The source of this sequence is an adult in good health.

CDR3 loop: CASSSGGSYSNQPQHF. CDR3 nucleotides: TGTGCCAGCAGCTCGGGGGGGTCTTATAGCAATCAGCCCCAGCATTTT. The chain joins TRBV2 to TRBJ1-5; perhaps TRBD1 as D (5 bases). Per germline, CDR1 SNHLY and CDR2 FYNNEI. CDR3 length: 16 residues. V was clipped by 6 bases and J by 0 bases, with 15 bases between them.